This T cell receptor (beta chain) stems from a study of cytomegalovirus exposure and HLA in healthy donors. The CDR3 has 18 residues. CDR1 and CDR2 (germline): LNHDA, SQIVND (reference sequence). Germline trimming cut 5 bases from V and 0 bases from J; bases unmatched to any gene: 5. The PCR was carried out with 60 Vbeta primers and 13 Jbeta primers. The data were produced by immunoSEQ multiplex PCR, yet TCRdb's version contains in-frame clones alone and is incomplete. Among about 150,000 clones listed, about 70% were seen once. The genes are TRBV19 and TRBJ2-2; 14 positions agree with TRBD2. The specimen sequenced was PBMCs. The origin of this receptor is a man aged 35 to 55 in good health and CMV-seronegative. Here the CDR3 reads CASSPGLAGAPNTGELFF. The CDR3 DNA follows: TGTGCCAGTAGTCCGGGACTAGCGGGGGCCCCGAACACCGGGGAGCTGTTTTTT. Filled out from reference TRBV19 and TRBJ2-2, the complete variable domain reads DGGITQSPKYLFRKEGQNVTLSCEQNLNHDAMYWYRQDPGQGLRLIYYSQIVNDFQKGDIAEGYSVSREKKESFPLTVTSAQKNPTAFYLCASSPGLAGAPNTGELFFGEGSRLTVL.